This TCR beta chain was captured by sequencing in a study of Ad26.COV2.S vaccination and SARS-CoV-2 variants. Overall study context: Recipients of Ad26.COV2.S got it intramuscularly, once or twice 56 days apart.

Repertoires were generated with immunoSEQ multiplex PCR, while TCRdb's copy carries only in-frame clones and drops some. The table shows 510,000 or so clones, with around 85% occurring only once. For this clone: Its antigen is as yet unknown.

Study-wide results and limits: Vaccine recipients posted higher spike-specific TCR breadth than their placebo counterparts. Estimates derived from TCR breadth and depth analyses may have underestimated total T cell responses.

Treatment here: 15 to 20 received Ad26.COV2.S at low or high dose, single or two shots; five or six received placebo; per-sample allocation not given. Sampling was performed 63 days after the first vaccine or placebo injection. The sequence was obtained from a person between 18 and 60 years old who received the Ad26.COV2.S COVID-19 vaccine or a placebo. The sample was peripheral blood, taken in a trial of Ad26.COV2.S vaccine versus placebo.

CDR3 coding DNA: TGTGCCAGTAGTATGAGGTCCGGGTTGGGTCAGCCCCAGCATTTT. Translating gives CASSMRSGLGQPQHF. This chain joins TRBV19 and TRBJ1-5; D is undetermined. Per the germline V gene, CDR1 is LNHDA and CDR2 is SQIVND (reference sequence). The CDR3 sequence is 15 residues long. V was trimmed by 3 bases and J by 6 bases, leaving 15 bases between them.